The entry below describes one T cell receptor (beta chain). It lacks a known antigen. Qualities for individual bases were not recorded, and no much larger clone is one base off. These data are taken from a study of T cell responses to AZD1222 COVID-19 vaccine (dated by TCRdb to the early 2020s). Context from the whole study: AZD1222 recipients with second doses at about 4 weeks or about 12 weeks were pooled, because spike-specific TCR depth and breadth did not differ between schedules. A total of 230 or so trial participants underwent TCR sequencing, of whom 207 received two doses of AZD1222 and about 25 received two doses of the MenACWY control vaccine. Trial participants were enrolled by age into 18-55, 56-69 and 70-plus year subgroups, with approximately 160, 26 and 62 TCR-sequenced participants respectively. Here is what the overall study found, with its caveats: After two AZD1222 doses, spike-specific TCR breadth and depth were significantly higher than at day 0 and than in MenACWY recipients. CD4 TCRs associated with the vaccine covered the entire spike protein, and the dominant responses were in regions 160-218 and 743-854. Participants were mostly white British and included more females than males, and it was suggested by the authors that clonal diversity may have been underestimated. No day 14 peak-response samples were available, so repertoires were characterized only after the peak T cell response. Conclusions about previously exposed vaccinees are limited because only five or six AZD1222 recipients were SARS-CoV-2 seropositive at baseline. In the small 56-69-year group, the increase in depth fell short of significance, most likely because of low power. Reportedly, close to half of the unique spike-specific TCRs recognized epitopes lying outside the regions that are mutated in the B.1.351 and B.1.1.7 variants.

Interpreted using the paper, the time point label stands for: baseline before first vaccination. Vaccinee samples came from UK trials COV001 and COV002, including a single-blind randomized controlled phase 2/3 trial of AZD1222 (ChAdOx1 nCoV-19) in healthy adults. Trial participant PBMC samples were collected at day 0 and day 28 after the second dose for TCRbeta chain sequencing. The CDR3 regions of human TCRbeta chains were subjected to immunosequencing. For the original study's pipeline: Repertoire TCRs were checked for matches against a reference library of SARS-CoV-2-specific TCRs that had been generated using the MIRA antigen-specificity platform. Breadth meant the fraction of unique TCRs that were SARS-CoV-2-associated, whereas depth meant the fraction of total T cells that were SARS-CoV-2-associated. Each spike-specific TCR was assigned to its reactive spike region and to a CD4 or CD8 class using the MIRA data. Log10-transformed breadth and depth values were compared by one-way ANOVA with Sidak's multiple comparisons tests. This is the immuneACCESS table as TCRdb keeps it, with only in-frame sequences that have V and J called. A part of the clones is gone; compared with another copy, unresolved V genes explain less than half, and the rest is unexplained. The DNA was the basis for D and trimming; V, J and clone size are from that table. The sample table records fewer than 200,000 clones; about 91% of these occur just once. More than 0.4% of the sample goes to the ten largest clones.

Source: peripheral blood, taken on day 0 of AZD1222 vaccination. The receptor was derived from an adult in good health.

The DNA reads as follows: TGCGCCAGCAGCTTGGGTGGGACAGGCAATCAGCCCCAGCATTTT. This yields the protein CASSLGGTGNQPQHF. Here the chain combines TRBV5-1 and TRBJ1-5; 7 central nucleotides agree with TRBD1. The germline V gene yields SGHRS for CDR1 and YFSETQ for CDR2. At the junction V is shortened by 0 bases and J by 2 bases; bases outside the gene matches: 2. The CDR3 starts with the cysteine, ends with the phenylalanine, and has 15 residues. Only CDR3 DNA remains: 45 bases, in frame from the first base.